This is a list of T cell receptor beta chains from one sample in a study of cytotoxic CD8 clonotypes in ibrutinib-treated CLL. The assay was immunoSEQ multiplex PCR, and TCRdb's table has in-frame clones only and misses some. The data show around 250,000 clones, around 70% seen once. Sequenced here: PBMCs, sampled after 24 months of ibrutinib treatment. The receptor source for this set is a human donor with chronic lymphocytic leukemia. The conserved cysteine and the conserved F or W are not part of the CDR3 here.

V,J,CDR3
TRBV4-1,TRBJ1-5,ASSQERSGQGAWPQH
TRBV7-3,TRBJ2-1,ASSRTRVAGNEQF
TRBV9,TRBJ2-3,ASSVGSNSPADTQY
TRBV28,TRBJ2-7,ASMEDRGYYEQY
TRBV29-1,TRBJ1-2,SVELFLGTGGADGYT
TRBV6-5,TRBJ1-2,ASSNPGQGFGYT
TRBV27,TRBJ2-1,ASSYYNEQF
TRBV6-1,TRBJ2-7,ASSEPEQY
TRBV9,TRBJ2-2,ASSVAGNRGELF
TRBV7-8,TRBJ2-3,AVGRGDTQY
TRBV6-6,TRBJ1-5,ATSTGVWQPQH
TRBV5-1,TRBJ1-1,ASSLASGAHTEAF
TRBV29-1,TRBJ2-7,SVGPQGYEQY
TRBV6-4,TRBJ2-1,ASSSDLGGKQF
TRBV18,TRBJ2-2,ASSPPGGPLDTGELF
TRBV27,TRBJ2-7,ASMFGTGYEQY
TRBV19,TRBJ2-2,ASSLRDTEVGELF
TRBV15,TRBJ1-4,ATSRELAGNEKLF
TRBV9,TRBJ2-5,ASSPSGVALETQY
TRBV5-1,TRBJ2-5,ASSLDNQETQY
TRBV27,TRBJ1-1,ASRQGAGSNTEAF
TRBV13,TRBJ2-2,ASSLSGATGELF
TRBV19,TRBJ1-1,ASMGESTEAF
TRBV19,TRBJ2-1,ASRVRGGYNEQF
TRBV6-5,TRBJ2-7,ASSRGQQLEQY
TRBV7-2,TRBJ1-1,ASSWTGTDTEAF
TRBV23-1,TRBJ1-1,ASSQTPQAF
TRBV18,TRBJ1-2,ASSPQGVADNYGYT
TRBV5-6,TRBJ1-1,ASSLFQNTEAF
TRBV5-1,TRBJ2-3,ASSPEAGGSTDTQY
TRBV28,TRBJ2-7,ASYLSGVPYEQY
TRBV5-8,TRBJ2-7,ASSFSLSSYEQY
TRBV7-2,TRBJ2-7,ASSTSYEQY
TRBV27,TRBJ2-2,ATQKFQLAGDFNTGELF
TRBV19,TRBJ2-2,ASSPHFPTGPGELF